This T cell receptor (beta chain) was identified in a study of long-term antiretroviral therapy in people with HIV. Run at survey level, the immunoSEQ assay was version v3.0. TCRdb's copy holds only in-frame clones and misses some; the assay was immunoSEQ multiplex PCR. The sample has 20,000 to 25,000 clones; 65% to 85% are singletons. This clone was seen only a few times. Per germline, CDR1 GTSNPN and CDR2 SVGIG (reference sequence). This CDR3 region has 13 residues. Trimming stripped 5 bases from V and 0 bases from J, with 8 bases between. No donor had fewer than one pre-ART PBMC sample or fewer than two post-ART PBMC samples. Every one of the participants with HIV received treatment in the United States. The cryopreserved samples used held 1-10 million PBMC prior to extraction of DNA.

The chain uses TRBV30 and TRBJ1-3; TRBD1 might be the D (5 bases). The input for sequencing was unsorted PBMCs, taken less than 1.8 years before starting antiretroviral therapy. The clonotype comes from a woman aged 35 to 49 with HIV. The CDR3 coding sequence is TGTGCCTGGGGACAAAACTCTGGAAACACCATATATTTT. It is translated as CAWGQNSGNTIYF.